This T cell receptor beta chain was retrieved from a study of blood T cell repertoires in COVID-19. The assay was immunoSEQ multiplex PCR, and TCRdb's table has in-frame clones only and misses some. In the table there are 100,000 to 150,000 clones, around 83% of which are singletons. Germline CDR1 and CDR2: LNHDA and SQIVND (reference sequence). Trimming pared 5 bases from V and 5 bases from J, leaving 15 bases between. This CDR3 region has 14 residues. The rearrangement joins TRBV19 to TRBJ2-5; tentative D call: TRBD2 (5 bases). This TCR was sampled from an elderly man with active or convalescent COVID-19. The specimen sequenced was peripheral blood. This chain's CDR3 is CASSLTRNVETQYF. CDR3 in DNA: TGTGCCAGTAGTCTCACTAGGAACGTGGAGACCCAGTACTTC.